One sample yielded the 16 T cell receptor beta chains listed below, sequenced in a study of shared clonotypes between healthy human individuals. Naive CD8 cells were CD45RO-negative, positively selected for CCR7, excluding terminally differentiated effector memory CD45RA+ cells. TCRdb's copy holds only in-frame clones and misses some; the assay was immunoSEQ multiplex PCR. The sample shows 2 million to 2.5 million clones, about 95% of them seen only once. Input material: naive CD8+ T cells sorted from blood. Receptor source: a man younger than 30 in good health.

This clone was seen once. V is TRBV6-6 and J is TRBJ2-7, with D perhaps matching TRBD2 (6 bases). V lost 7 bases to trimming and J lost 5 bases, with 12 bases between them. The CDR3 extends over 12 amino acids. Germline CDR1 and CDR2: MNHNY and SVGAGI (reference sequence). The CDR3 coding sequence is TGTGCCAGCAACCCCGGGGGAGACGAGCAGTACTTC. This encodes CASNPGGDEQYF.

This chain connects TRBV19 to TRBJ2-6; D gene unclear. Germline CDR1 and CDR2: LNHDA and SQIVND (reference sequence). This CDR3 has 14 residues. Trimming left V 5 bases short and J 0 bases short, with 5 bases between. CDR3 amino acids: CASSVLSGANVLTF. DNA for the CDR3: TGTGCCAGTAGTGTGCTCTCTGGGGCCAACGTCCTGACTTTC.

This clone was found once. The V call is TRBV6-5, the J call TRBJ2-1; D perhaps matches TRBD1 (5 bases). The CDR3 spans 11 residues. Germline-derived CDR1 and CDR2 are MNHEY and SVGAGI. V lost 5 bases and J lost 6, with 5 bases in between. CDR3: CASSRGNEQFF. CDR3 bases: TGTGCCAGCAGTAGGGGCAATGAGCAGTTCTTC.

This clone came up once. This sequence joins TRBV7-2 and TRBJ1-5; tentative D call: TRBD1 (5 bases). This CDR3 contains 17 residues. Germline assignment: CDR1 SGHTA and CDR2 FQGNSA. Trimming removed 2 bases at V and 3 bases at J, with 17 bases between. The CDR3 here is CASSLTQGSYDNQPQHF. The CDR3 bases are TGTGCCAGCAGCTTAACGCAGGGCTCTTATGACAATCAGCCCCAGCATTTT.

V and J are TRBV9 and TRBJ2-7; TRBD2 aligns across 7 bases. Per the germline V gene, CDR1 is SGDLS and CDR2 is YYNGEE. The junction had 5 bases not matched to a gene; V was cut back by 1 base and J by 4 bases. The CDR3 totals 14 residues. Written as DNA, the CDR3 is TGTGCCAGCAGCGTAACCCCAGCGGGGTACGAGCAGTACTTC. Amino acid sequence: CASSVTPAGYEQYF. The whole variable domain, remainder taken from reference TRBV9 and TRBJ2-7, is DSGVTQTPKHLITATGQRVTLRCSPRSGDLSVYWYQQSLDQGLQFLIQYYNGEERAKGNILERFSAQQFPDLHSELNLSSLELGDSALYFCASSVTPAGYEQYFGPGTRLTVT.

V usage is TRBV5-6 and J usage is TRBJ1-1; possible D gene TRBD1, 5 bases. Trimming pared 4 bases from V and 7 bases from J, leaving 14 bases between. Germline assignment: CDR1 SGHDT and CDR2 YYEEEE. The CDR3 consists of 13 residues. DNA for the CDR3: TGTGCCAGCAGCCCACCTAACAGGTATGAAGCTTTCTTT. Residues: CASSPPNRYEAFF.

The gene calls are TRBV4-1 and TRBJ2-7, with a tentative D call TRBD1 (6 bases). The germline V and J ends were trimmed by 2 bases and 3 bases, with 17 bases remaining between them. Germline-derived CDR1 and CDR2 are MGHRA and YSYEKL. This CDR3 comprises 16 residues. The chain's CDR3 is CASSQREGQNYYEQYF. The CDR3 DNA is TGCGCCAGCAGCCAACGCGAAGGACAGAACTACTACGAGCAGTACTTC.

V and J are TRBV6-1 and TRBJ2-1; no clear D gene. CDR1 is MNHNS and CDR2 is SASEGT in the germline V gene. The CDR3 is 14 amino acids. V was trimmed by 4 bases and J by 0 bases, leaving 7 bases between them. The CDR3 loop is CASSADRSYNEQFF. The CDR3 DNA reads as TGTGCCAGCAGTGCGGACCGCTCCTACAATGAGCAGTTCTTC.

The rearrangement joins TRBV6-8 to TRBJ2-3; D may be TRBD2 (6 bases). The CDR3 runs 19 residues. Trimming removed 6 bases from V and 4 bases from J, with 29 bases in between. The germline V gene encodes CDR1 MNHGY and CDR2 SAAAGT. The CDR3 region is CASSFVTEPRDSCSDTQYF. The DNA of the CDR3 is TGTGCCAGCAGCTTCGTGACGGAACCACGGGACTCTTGTTCAGATACGCAGTATTTT.

This chain joins TRBV13 and TRBJ1-2, with TRBD1 identical over 8 bases. The germline CDR1 and CDR2 sequences are PRHDT and FYEKMQ (reference sequence). The V gene end was trimmed by 5 bases and the J gene end by 0 bases; junction bases not matched to a gene: 5. This CDR3 region has 15 residues. The chain's CDR3 is CASSPQGAANYGYTF. The DNA of the CDR3 is TGTGCCAGCAGCCCCCAGGGGGCGGCTAACTATGGCTACACCTTC.

The chain employs TRBV5-6 and TRBJ2-3; 7 nucleotides agree with TRBD2. The CDR3 sequence is 16 residues long. CDR1 and CDR2 from the germline V gene are SGHDT and YYEEEE. Germline trimming cut 4 bases from V and 4 bases from J; bases unmatched to any gene: 12. The CDR3 DNA sequence: TGTGCCAGCAGCCCCGGGTGGGAGGGCCTTGCAGATACGCAGTATTTT. It codes for CASSPGWEGLADTQYF.

This chain connects TRBV5-1 to TRBJ2-5; D remains unclear. Germline CDR1 SGHRS, CDR2 YFSETQ. The CDR3 totals 13 residues. V lost 4 bases to trimming and J lost 2 bases, with 9 bases between them. The CDR3 DNA follows: TGCGCCAGCAGCCCCGAAGGTCAAGAGACCCAGTACTTC. Encoded protein: CASSPEGQETQYF.

A note on this clone: This specimen includes other DNA sequences encoding the same CDR3. The rearrangement links TRBV6-1 to TRBJ2-7; D is perhaps TRBD2 (6 bases). The CDR3 length is 13 residues. Per the germline V gene, CDR1 is MNHNS and CDR2 is SASEGT. The germline V and J ends were trimmed by 5 bases and 2 bases, with 10 bases remaining between them. For the CDR3, the DNA is TGTGCCAGCAGTCCCCGGACTACCTACGAGCAGTACTTC. Translation: CASSPRTTYEQYF.

The J gene is TRBJ2-5, the V gene TRBV11-2; 7 bases align to TRBD2. Trimming at V came to 7 bases and at J to 4 bases, leaving 18 bases not matched to a gene. Looked up from germline, CDR1 is SGHAT and CDR2 is FQNNGV. This CDR3 spans 17 amino acids. CDR3 sequence: CASKGSSGLVFGETQYF. CDR3 DNA sequence: TGTGCCAGCAAGGGCAGTAGCGGACTAGTTTTTGGAGAGACCCAGTACTTC.

The chain is built from TRBV29-1 and TRBJ2-7; D may be TRBD1 (6 bases). The V end was cut by 4 bases, the J end by 5 bases, with 21 bases between. Germline V lookup: CDR1 SQVTM, CDR2 ANQGSEA. The CDR3 sequence is 15 residues long. The CDR3 bases are TGCAGCGTTGCAGGGGCCAATCCCTATTGGGACGAGCAGTACTTC. It translates to CSVAGANPYWDEQYF.

The V gene is TRBV2, the J gene TRBJ2-1; D is possibly TRBD2 (6 bases). The germline V gene has CDR1 SNHLY and CDR2 FYNNEI. V was clipped by 4 bases and J by 7 bases, with 14 bases between them. The CDR3 spans 14 residues. This chain's CDR3 is CASSGLGAGNEQFF. In DNA form, the CDR3 reads TGTGCCAGCAGTGGATTAGGGGCGGGGAATGAGCAGTTCTTC. Complete variable domain (other parts from reference TRBV2 and TRBJ2-1): EPEVTQTPSHQVTQMGQEVILRCVPISNHLYFYWYRQILGQKVEFLVSFYNNEISEKSEIFDDQFSVERPDGSNFTLKIRSTKLEDSAMYFCASSGLGAGNEQFFGPGTRLTVL.